The entry below gives a single T cell receptor beta chain sequence along with its context. Authors' methods: The assay estimated nucleated cells by amplifying reference gene primers. The data were produced by immunoSEQ multiplex PCR, yet TCRdb's version contains in-frame clones alone and is incomplete. V and J calls and clone size are copied from that table; D and trimming were computed from the DNA. There are approximately 360,000 clones in the sample; approximately 88% occur only once, and 1% to 1.5% lies in the top ten. This record comes from a study of blood T cell repertoires in COVID-19. As for the study in general: The United States, Italy and Spain provided the acute and convalescent COVID-19 samples.

J gave up 5 bases and V 4 bases, and 5 bases lay outside the gene matches. The CDR3 is 14 residues long. CDR1 and CDR2 from the germline V gene are SGHNT and YYREEE (reference sequence). The clonotype was recovered from a man aged 35-49 years with acute or convalescent COVID-19. The sequenced sample was peripheral blood. The genes are TRBV5-4 and TRBJ1-1; 10 bases align to TRBD1. The CDR3 here is CASSPTGGSTEAFF. The CDR3 nucleotides are TGTGCCAGCAGCCCGACAGGGGGCTCGACTGAAGCTTTCTTT.